The clone carrying this T cell receptor (beta chain) was observed at least ten times. This specimen belongs to a study of identical twins. CDR3 length: 16 residues. V was pared by 7 bases and J by 5 bases, with 23 bases between. TCRdb passed the 5' RACE reads through MiXCR, listing each CDR3 protein once. The table includes hundreds of thousands of distinct CDR3 sequences, 7.1% detected once. These sequences were also reported in another study, on yellow fever vaccine responses in identical twins.

The sample comprised PBMCs. The TCR comes from a woman between 18 and 30 years old in good health. The rearrangement links TRBV12-3 or TRBV12-4 to TRBJ2-5; D may be TRBD2 (6 bases). The CDR3 DNA follows: TGTGCCAGCACCCCCGCCCCGGCAGGGACTTATGAGACCCAGTACTTC. Translating it yields CASTPAPAGTYETQYF.